This TCR beta chain was captured by sequencing in a study of vaccination and CD4 T cells after COVID-19. This clonotype was detected only a few times. Its antigen remains unknown. Study findings and constraints: From a median of roughly 21 to 38, SARS-CoV-2-reactive clonotypes increased, though not significantly.

Once obtained from cultured CD4+ T cells, the DNA was sequenced using the Oncomine TCR Beta short-read assay. TCRdb reanalysed the PCR reads using MiXCR and keeps one entry per CDR3 protein. This sample has tens of thousands of distinct CDR3 sequences, with around three fifths found just once. CDR1 SGHTA and CDR2 FQGNSA come from the germline V gene. V was shortened by 6 bases and J by 1 base, with 12 bases between the two germline ends. The length of the CDR3 is 14 residues. Treatment indicated: approximately 11-day PBMC culture with coronavirus spike peptide pools or control peptides (ViraFEST assay).

This chain links TRBV7-2 with TRBJ1-1; possibly TRBD1 for D (5 bases). Sequenced input: CD4+ T cells from blood, cultured in vitro. This sequence was found in a human donor who had recovered from COVID-19. The CDR3 protein is CASRPGDRNTEAFF. CDR3 nucleotides: TGTGCCAGCAGACCCGGAGACAGGAACACTGAAGCTTTCTTT.